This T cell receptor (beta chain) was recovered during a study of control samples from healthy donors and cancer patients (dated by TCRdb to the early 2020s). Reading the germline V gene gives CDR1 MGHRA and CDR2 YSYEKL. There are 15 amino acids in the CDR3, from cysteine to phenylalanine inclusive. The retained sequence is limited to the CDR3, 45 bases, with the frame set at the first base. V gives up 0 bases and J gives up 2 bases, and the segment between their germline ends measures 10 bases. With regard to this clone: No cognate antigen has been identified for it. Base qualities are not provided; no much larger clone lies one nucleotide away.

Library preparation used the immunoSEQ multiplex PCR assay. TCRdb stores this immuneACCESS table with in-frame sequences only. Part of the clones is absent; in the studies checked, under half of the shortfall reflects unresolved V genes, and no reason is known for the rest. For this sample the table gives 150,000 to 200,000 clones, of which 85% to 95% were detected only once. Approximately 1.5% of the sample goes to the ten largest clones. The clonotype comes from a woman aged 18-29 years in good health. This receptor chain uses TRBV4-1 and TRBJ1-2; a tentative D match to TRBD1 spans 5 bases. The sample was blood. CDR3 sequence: CASSQEGDWNYGYTF. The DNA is TGCGCCAGCAGCCAAGAAGGGGATTGGAACTATGGCTACACCTTC.